This T cell receptor (beta chain) was sequenced in a study of T cell responses to AZD1222 COVID-19 vaccine. The method was immunoSEQ multiplex PCR; TCRdb's version includes in-frame clones alone and lacks a portion of them. The sample lists 95,000 to 100,000 clones, around nine tenths occurring once. General study results and limits: Receipt of two AZD1222 doses was followed by a rise in Spike-specific TCR breadth and depth.

In the case of this clone: Its antigen remains unknown.

The receptor was derived from an adult who received the AZD1222 COVID-19 vaccine. Specimen: peripheral blood, collected 28 days after the second AZD1222 dose.

The CDR3 nucleotides are TGCGCCAGCAGGGGTACAGGGGGCAAGAGCTCCTACAATGAGCAGTTCTTC. Its protein is CASRGTGGKSSYNEQFF. The rearrangement links TRBV4-1 to TRBJ2-1; the match to TRBD1 covers 9 bases. Germline V gene sequence: CDR1 MGHRA, CDR2 YSYEKL. V shed 6 bases and J 0 bases; nucleotides not matched to a gene: 9. The CDR3 runs to 17 residues.